This T cell receptor (beta chain) was documented in a study of technical replicates of blood from several donors. Unmatched junction bases numbered 4, after V lost 1 base and J lost 6 bases. CDR3 length: 14 amino acids. The method was immunoSEQ multiplex PCR; TCRdb's version includes in-frame clones alone and lacks a portion of them. The sample holds around 79,000 clones, around 90% seen once. The clonotype was recovered from a human donor in good health. The chain combines TRBV5-7 with TRBJ2-3; TRBD1 matches 8 bases. TRBV5-7 is placed among ORFs of uncertain function. The sequenced material came from T cells isolated from PBMCs. CDR3 in amino acids: CASSLQGARDTQYF. The CDR3 bases are TGTGCCAGCAGCTTGCAGGGGGCTAGGGATACGCAGTATTTT.